This TCR beta chain derives from a study of Graves' ophthalmopathy and Graves' hyperthyroidism. Study-wide context: At initial diagnosis, peripheral blood was obtained, and this preceded any treatment.

CDR1 is LGHNA, CDR2 YSLEER, per germline. This CDR3 contains 15 residues. Trimming left V 0 bases short and J 4 bases short, with 12 bases between. RNA transcripts yielded amplified TCR beta CDR3 regions. The authors performed first-round RT-PCR with HTBI primers and then a second-round multiplex PCR. TCRdb reanalysed the multiplex PCR reads using MiXCR and keeps one entry per CDR3 protein. Of some 360,000 distinct CDR3 sequences in the sample, roughly a sixth were seen once. This clonotype showed up just a few times. What it binds is unknown. Study results and caveats: For separating ophthalmopathy from stable hyperthyroidism, a 13-signature model gave 85% to 90% sensitivity and around 80% specificity. Detection in blood was also observed for most expanded thyroid clonotypes above 0.001 frequency.

The chain has TRBV4-3 and TRBJ1-1; D uncertain. This sequence was found in an adult woman with stable Graves' hyperthyroidism. Sequencing was done on a sample of peripheral blood. CDR3 in amino acids: CASSQDEGLGTEAFF. The CDR3 nucleotides read TGCGCCAGCAGCCAAGATGAGGGTCTGGGCACTGAAGCTTTCTTT.